This T cell receptor (beta chain) was sequenced for a study of tissue T cells after allogeneic stem cell transplantation. The repertoire was sequenced with immunoSEQ multiplex PCR; TCRdb's copy has only in-frame clones and lacks some. This repertoire shows some 9,800 clones, 65% to 70% found once; its top ten account for around 28%. Non-transplant comparator patients with other cancers had at least five gastrointestinal samples and no known gastrointestinal disease. The V and J ends lost 0 bases and 3 bases respectively, with 14 bases between them. The CDR3 is 15 residues long. The germline V gene has CDR1 GTSNPN and CDR2 SVGIG (reference sequence). Turning to this clone: Antigen unknown.

Points from the study as a whole: Few T cell clones were shared across patients, but motif clusters showed tissue-specific shared signatures.

The sequence was collected from a male donor at least 60 years old with lung cancer. Sequenced here: tissue from the stomach, sampled at autopsy. The gene calls are TRBV30 and TRBJ1-1; no clear D. The CDR3 DNA is TGTGCCTGGAGTGTACGACAACGAGAGGACACTGAAGCTTTCTTT. This codes for CAWSVRQREDTEAFF.